Below are 21 T cell receptor beta chains sequenced from a single sample in a study of regulatory T cells in long-lasting Graves disease. Time point given: persistent/refractory GD, antithyroid drugs over 5 years with positive TRAb. PBMCs were the source of the RNA used for TCR sequencing. CDR3-region Arm-PCR and iRepertoire HTBI primers produced the TCR beta libraries. TCRdb re-analysed the multiplex PCR reads in MiXCR, keeping a single row per CDR3 protein. The sample includes roughly 450,000 distinct CDR3 sequences, 20% to 25% of them seen just once. The specimen was peripheral blood mononuclear cells (PBMCs), collected when the disease was refractory, from a patient treated with antithyroid drugs. The receptors stem from a female donor with Graves disease.

This clonotype was observed at least ten times. V gene TRBV28 combines with J gene TRBJ2-5; D possibly corresponds to TRBD2 (5 bases). The germline V and J ends were trimmed by 6 bases and 0 bases, with 8 bases remaining between them. CDR1 is MDHEN, CDR2 SYDVKM, per germline. There are 13 residues in the CDR3. The CDR3 bases are TGTGCCAGCAGATCCGGGAACCAAGAGACCCAGTACTTC. Amino acid sequence: CASRSGNQETQYF.

The gene calls are TRBV19 and TRBJ2-7; D gene ambiguous. V gave up 0 bases and J gave up 6 bases, with 15 bases separating them. Germline loops: CDR1 LNHDA, CDR2 SQIVND (reference sequence). The CDR3 is 15 residues long. CDR3 amino acids: CASSIDATEFAEQYF. CDR3 coding DNA: TGTGCCAGTAGTATAGATGCAACAGAATTTGCCGAGCAGTACTTC.

The rearrangement uses TRBV29-1 and TRBJ2-1, with D perhaps TRBD1 (6 bases). The CDR3 has 14 amino acids. CDR1 and CDR2 (germline): SQVTM, ANQGSEA. The ends were cut back, 5 bases at V and 2 bases at J, with 13 bases in the middle. The CDR3 DNA reads as TGCAGCGTTATGATAGGACAGACCTACAATGAGCAGTTCTTC. As protein: CSVMIGQTYNEQFF.

This clonotype was counted many times. The chain links TRBV9 to TRBJ2-5; D possibly corresponds to TRBD1 (6 bases). V was trimmed by 2 bases and J by 5 bases, leaving 13 bases between them. Germline V gives CDR1 SGDLS, CDR2 YYNGEE. The CDR3 is 14 amino acids. The CDR3 nucleotides are TGTGCCAGCAGCGTGGAAGGGGGTCTTGAGACCCAGTACTTC. This translates into CASSVEGGLETQYF.

This clonotype showed up just a few times. The rearrangement links TRBV24-1 to TRBJ1-5, with 8 nucleotides matching TRBD1. The trim removed 8 bases at V and 6 bases at J, leaving 5 bases unmatched. Germline lookup yields CDR1 KGHDR and CDR2 SFDVKD. This CDR3 has 13 residues. The CDR3, as DNA: TGTGCCACCATGGACAGGGAAGGTCAGCCCCAGCATTTT. It codes for CATMDREGQPQHF.

This clonotype appeared many times. The chain links TRBV20-1 to TRBJ2-5; D possibly matches TRBD1 or TRBD2 (6 bases each). The CDR3 loop spans 12 amino acids. The germline V gene encodes CDR1 DFQATT and CDR2 SNEGSKA (reference sequence). In DNA, the CDR3 is TGCAGCCGACTTGGGGGGCCAGAGACCCAGTACTTC. Protein: CSRLGGPETQYF.

This clonotype was found a few times. A much larger clone differs from this one at a single base, so this may be a read error. The V gene is TRBV13, the J gene TRBJ2-7; the match to TRBD2 covers 10 bases. Germline lookup yields CDR1 PRHDT and CDR2 FYEKMQ (reference sequence). This CDR3 contains 14 residues. The trim removed 0 bases at V and 9 bases at J, leaving 5 bases unmatched. The CDR3 DNA reads TGTGCCAGCAGCTTAGGCTCTAGCGGGAGCGGGCAGTACTTC. Amino acids: CASSLGSSGSGQYF.

The V gene is TRBV28, the J gene TRBJ2-1; tentatively, D is TRBD2 (6 bases). The CDR3 has 13 amino acids. The V and J ends lost 2 bases and 9 bases respectively, with 11 bases between them. CDR1 and CDR2 (germline): MDHEN, SYDVKM. In DNA, the CDR3 is TGTGCCAGCAGTTTAGGCCAGGGACTTGAGCAGTTCTTC. Translating gives CASSLGQGLEQFF.

This clonotype has a count of ten or more. This chain connects TRBV2 to TRBJ1-2; D possibly corresponds to TRBD1 (5 bases). V was shortened by 9 bases and J by 3 bases, with 11 bases between the two germline ends. This CDR3 contains 12 residues. The germline V gene encodes CDR1 SNHLY and CDR2 FYNNEI. CDR3 region: CASGTDYYGYTF. The CDR3 nucleotides read TGTGCCAGTGGGACGGACTACTATGGCTACACCTTC.

This clonotype was counted at least ten times. The chain joins TRBV7-3 to TRBJ2-7; a possible D gene is TRBD2 (5 bases). Germline V lookup: CDR1 SGHTA, CDR2 FQGTGA. Deletions cut 6 bases from V and 0 bases from J, with 12 bases between. The CDR3 contains 14 residues. The CDR3 loop is CASSGSAGSYEQYF. In nucleotides, the CDR3 is TGTGCCAGCAGTGGCAGCGCGGGCTCCTACGAGCAGTACTTC. Using reference TRBV7-3 and TRBJ2-7 for the parts outside the CDR3, the full variable domain is GAGVSQTPSNKVTEKGKYVELRCDPISGHTALYWYRQSLGQGPEFLIYFQGTGAADDSGLPNDRFFAVRPEGSVSTLKIQRTERGDSAVYLCASSGSAGSYEQYFGPGTRLTVT.

The sample holds a few counts of this clonotype. The chain is built from TRBV10-1 and TRBJ2-2, with TRBD2 identical over 13 bases. The V and J ends lost 2 bases and 1 base, in that order; junction bases with no gene match: 4. In germline, CDR1 is WNHNN, CDR2 SYGVQD (reference sequence). The length of the CDR3 is 18 residues. For the CDR3, the DNA is TGCGCCAGCAGTGAGGGGACTAGCGGGAACCTGAACACCGGGGAGCTGTTTTTT. The encoded protein is CASSEGTSGNLNTGELFF.

The sample holds many counts of this clonotype. The rearrangement uses TRBV2 and TRBJ2-7, with 10 bases fitting TRBD2. Per the germline V gene, CDR1 is SNHLY and CDR2 is FYNNEI. The CDR3 sequence is 17 residues long. With V trimmed by 6 bases and J by 2 bases, 13 bases remained unmatched. CDR3 in DNA: TGTGCCAGCAGCCCCGCTAGCGGGAGACCCGACCCCTACGAGCAGTACTTC. It codes for CASSPASGRPDPYEQYF.

At least ten counts were recorded for this clonotype. V gene TRBV6-1 combines with J gene TRBJ2-7; 8 bases map to TRBD1. Germline V gene sequence: CDR1 MNHNS, CDR2 SASEGT. There are 15 residues in the CDR3. After removal of 5 bases from V and 4 bases from J, the junction contained 10 bases not matched to a gene. As DNA, the CDR3 is TGTGCCAGCAGTCCCATTCCAGGGGGCAATTACGAGCAGTACTTC. Its protein product is CASSPIPGGNYEQYF.

With regard to this clonotype: Given a much more abundant clone one base away, this may be a read error. The rearrangement joins TRBV28 to TRBJ1-5; D call uncertain. Looked up from germline, CDR1 is MDHEN and CDR2 is SYDVKM. CDR3 length: 16 amino acids. V gave up 5 bases and J gave up 4 bases, with 18 bases separating them. The CDR3 DNA reads as TGTGCCAGCAGTCACCCATCCCGGGCCGGAAATCAGCCCCAGCATTTT. Amino acids: CASSHPSRAGNQPQHF. Together with reference TRBV28 and TRBJ1-5, the CDR3 gives the full variable domain: DVKVTQSSRYLVKRTGEKVFLECVQDMDHENMFWYRQDPGLGLRLIYFSYDVKMKEKGDIPEGYSVSREKKERFSLILESASTNQTSMYLCASSHPSRAGNQPQHFGDGTRLSIL.

In regard to this clonotype: Possible read error: a much larger clone is one base away. The gene calls are TRBV10-3 and TRBJ2-5; D is uncertain. Germline loops: CDR1 ENHRY, CDR2 SYGVKD. This CDR3 has 13 residues. As DNA, the CDR3 is TGTGCCATCACGGGCAGCCACCAAGAGACCCCGTACTTC. It is translated as CAITGSHQETPYF.

V usage is TRBV9 and J usage is TRBJ1-1; a possible D gene is TRBD1 (6 bases). Between the trimmed V and J ends, which lost 0 bases and 8 bases, there was a span of 8 bases. CDR1 is SGDLS and CDR2 is YYNGEE in the germline V gene. The CDR3 contains 12 residues. CDR3 residues: CASSVEGGEAFF. The DNA of the CDR3 is TGTGCCAGCAGCGTAGAGGGGGGAGAAGCTTTCTTT.

Ten or more counts support this clonotype. CDR3 sequence reads: CSAPLGQVYEQYF. The CDR3 DNA is TGCAGTGCTCCGTTGGGACAGGTCTACGAGCAGTACTTC. The V call is TRBV20-1, the J call TRBJ2-7; TRBD1 matches 8 bases. This CDR3 is built from 13 residues. Per the germline V gene, CDR1 is DFQATT and CDR2 is SNEGSKA (reference sequence). J lost 3 bases, V lost 5 bases, and 6 bases had no gene match.

V usage is TRBV7-8 and J usage is TRBJ1-3; maybe TRBD1 (6 bases). The CDR3 is made up of 18 amino acids. Germline CDR1 is SGHVS and CDR2 is FQNEAQ. With 4 bases removed from V and 2 bases from J, the gap between germline ends came to 21 bases. The DNA for the CDR3 is TGTGCCAGCAGCTATCCCCCGGGGGGGGCTAGGGCTGGAAACACCATATATTTT. Encoded protein: CASSYPPGGARAGNTIYF. The full variable domain, with the rest looked up from reference TRBV7-8 and TRBJ1-3, is GAGVSQSPRYKVAKRGQDVALRCDPISGHVSLFWYQQALGQGPEFLTYFQNEAQLDKSGLPSDRFFAERPEGSVSTLKIQRTQQEDSAVYLCASSYPPGGARAGNTIYFGEGSWLTVV.

About this clonotype: A much larger clone lies one base from this, so it may be a read error. It is likely a read error, because the conserved phenylalanine at the end of the CDR3 is missing. V and J are TRBV5-1 and TRBJ2-7; D could derive from TRBD1 or TRBD2 (5 bases each). V lost 4 bases and J lost 2, with 22 bases in between. Germline V gene data show CDR1 as SGHRS and CDR2 as YFSETQ. The CDR3 is 17 residues long. CDR3 DNA sequence: TGCGCCAGCAGCACCGGGGAGCTGGGGCGCAGGACCTACGAGCAGTACCTC. This gives the protein CASSTGELGRRTYEQYL.

The chain joins TRBV29-1 to TRBJ2-2; D unresolved. CDR3 length: 13 amino acids. Trimming removed 0 bases from V and 5 bases from J, with 7 bases in between. CDR1 SQVTM and CDR2 ANQGSEA come from the germline V gene. The CDR3: CSVEDGLTGELFF. CDR3 nucleotide sequence: TGCAGCGTTGAAGATGGGTTAACCGGGGAGCTGTTTTTT.

This clonotype has only a few counts. The chain carries TRBV4-1 and TRBJ2-7; tentative D call: TRBD1 (7 bases). Trimming removed 3 bases at V and 2 bases at J, with 14 bases between. Looked up from germline, CDR1 is MGHRA and CDR2 is YSYEKL. CDR3 length equals 15 residues. The CDR3 sequence: CASSHSDRRAYEQYF. CDR3 bases: TGCGCCAGCAGCCATTCGGACAGGAGGGCCTACGAGCAGTACTTC.